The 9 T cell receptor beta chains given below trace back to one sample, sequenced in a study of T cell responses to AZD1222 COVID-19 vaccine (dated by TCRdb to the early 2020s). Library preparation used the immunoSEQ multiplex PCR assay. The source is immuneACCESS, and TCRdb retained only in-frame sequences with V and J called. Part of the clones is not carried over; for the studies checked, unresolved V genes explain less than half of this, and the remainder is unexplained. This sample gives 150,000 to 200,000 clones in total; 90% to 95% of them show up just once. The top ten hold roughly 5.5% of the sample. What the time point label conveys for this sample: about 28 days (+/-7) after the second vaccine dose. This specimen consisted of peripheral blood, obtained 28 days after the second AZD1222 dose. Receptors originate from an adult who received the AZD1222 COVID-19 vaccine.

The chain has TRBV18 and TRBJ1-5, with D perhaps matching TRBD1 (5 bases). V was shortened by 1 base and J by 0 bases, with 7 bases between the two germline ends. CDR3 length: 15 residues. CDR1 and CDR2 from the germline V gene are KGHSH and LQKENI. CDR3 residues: CASSPQGHSNQPQHF. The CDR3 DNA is TGTGCCAGCTCACCACAGGGGCATAGCAATCAGCCCCAGCATTTT.

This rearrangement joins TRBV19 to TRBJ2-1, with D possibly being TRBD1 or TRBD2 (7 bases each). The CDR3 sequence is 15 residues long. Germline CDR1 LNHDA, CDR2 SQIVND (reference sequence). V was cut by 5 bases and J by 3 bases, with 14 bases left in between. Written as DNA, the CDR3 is TGTGCCAGTAGTCAGGGGGGGTCGCGCTACAATGAGCAGTTCTTC. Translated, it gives CASSQGGSRYNEQFF. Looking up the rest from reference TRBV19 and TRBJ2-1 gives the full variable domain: DGGITQSPKYLFRKEGQNVTLSCEQNLNHDAMYWYRQDPGQGLRLIYYSQIVNDFQKGDIAEGYSVSREKKESFPLTVTSAQKNPTAFYLCASSQGGSRYNEQFFGPGTRLTVL.

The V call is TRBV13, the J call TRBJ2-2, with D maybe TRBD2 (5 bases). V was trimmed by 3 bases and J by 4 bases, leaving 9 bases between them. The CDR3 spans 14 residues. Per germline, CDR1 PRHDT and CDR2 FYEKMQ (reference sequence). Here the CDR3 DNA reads TGTGCCAGCAGCTTCCTAGCAGCCACCGGGGAGCTGTTTTTT. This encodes CASSFLAATGELFF.

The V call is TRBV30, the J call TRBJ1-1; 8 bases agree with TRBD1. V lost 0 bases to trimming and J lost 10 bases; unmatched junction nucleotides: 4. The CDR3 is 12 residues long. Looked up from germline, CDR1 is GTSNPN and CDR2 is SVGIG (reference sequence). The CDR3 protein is CAWSVQGARAFF. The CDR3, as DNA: TGTGCCTGGAGTGTGCAGGGGGCGAGAGCTTTCTTT. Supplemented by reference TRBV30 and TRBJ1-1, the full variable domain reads SQTIHQWPATLVQPVGSPLSLECTVEGTSNPNLYWYRQAAGRGLQLLFYSVGIGQISSEVPQNLSASRPQDRQFILSSKKLLLSDSGFYLCAWSVQGARAFFGQGTRLTVV.

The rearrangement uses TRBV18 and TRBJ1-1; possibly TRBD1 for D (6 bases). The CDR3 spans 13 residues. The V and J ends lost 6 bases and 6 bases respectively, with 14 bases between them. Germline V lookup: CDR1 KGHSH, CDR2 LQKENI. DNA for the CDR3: TGTGCCAGCTCCCTCGACAGGACCCCTGAAGCTTTCTTT. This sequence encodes CASSLDRTPEAFF.

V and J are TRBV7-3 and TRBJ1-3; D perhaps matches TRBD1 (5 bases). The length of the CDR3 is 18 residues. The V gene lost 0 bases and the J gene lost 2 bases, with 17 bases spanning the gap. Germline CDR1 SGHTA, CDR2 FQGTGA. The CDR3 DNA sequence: TGTGCCAGCAGCTTAACCCCCGGGACGGACTACCCTGGAAACACCATATATTTT. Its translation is CASSLTPGTDYPGNTIYF.

CDR3 nucleotides: TGTGCCAGCAGTTTATTAGGTATTGACAGGGGGGACACTGAAGCTTTCTTT. Protein: CASSLLGIDRGDTEAFF. The J gene is TRBJ1-1, the V gene TRBV28; TRBD1 matches 9 bases. The CDR3 is made up of 17 amino acids. The V gene end was trimmed by 1 base and the J gene end by 3 bases; junction bases not matched to a gene: 9. CDR1 and CDR2 (germline): MDHEN, SYDVKM. The full variable domain, with the rest looked up from reference TRBV28 and TRBJ1-1, is DVKVTQSSRYLVKRTGEKVFLECVQDMDHENMFWYRQDPGLGLRLIYFSYDVKMKEKGDIPEGYSVSREKKERFSLILESASTNQTSMYLCASSLLGIDRGDTEAFFGQGTRLTVV.

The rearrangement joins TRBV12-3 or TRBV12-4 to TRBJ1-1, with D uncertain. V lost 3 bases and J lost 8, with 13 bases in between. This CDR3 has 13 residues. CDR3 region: CASSFSVIPEAFF. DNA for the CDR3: TGTGCCAGCAGTTTTTCGGTCATCCCCGAAGCTTTCTTT.

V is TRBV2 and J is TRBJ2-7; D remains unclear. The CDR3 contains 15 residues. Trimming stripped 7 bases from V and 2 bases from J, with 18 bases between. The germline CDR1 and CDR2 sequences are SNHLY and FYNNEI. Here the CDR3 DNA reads TGTGCCAGCAAGTCGGCCGGAGTAGGCCCCTACGAGCAGTACTTC. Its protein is CASKSAGVGPYEQYF.